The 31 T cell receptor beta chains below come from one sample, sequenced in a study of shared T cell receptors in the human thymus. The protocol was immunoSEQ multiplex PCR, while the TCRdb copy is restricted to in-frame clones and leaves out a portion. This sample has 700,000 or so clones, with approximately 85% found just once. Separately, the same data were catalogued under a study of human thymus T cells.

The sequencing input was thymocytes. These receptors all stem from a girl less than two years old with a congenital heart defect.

The CDR3 sequence is CASSQVRGQGTTNEKLFF. The CDR3, as DNA: TGTGCCAGCAGCCAAGTCCGCGGACAGGGGACAACTAATGAAAAACTGTTTTTT. This chain joins TRBV4-2 and TRBJ1-4; 9 bases are shared with TRBD1. The CDR3 has 18 amino acids. The V gene's germline CDR1 is LGHNA and CDR2 YNFKEQ. Trimming cost V 1 base and J 0 bases; bases outside gene matches: 6.

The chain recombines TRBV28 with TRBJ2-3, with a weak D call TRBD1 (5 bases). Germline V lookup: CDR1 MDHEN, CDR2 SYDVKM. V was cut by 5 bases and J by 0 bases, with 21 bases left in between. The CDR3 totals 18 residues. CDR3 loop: CASSTGVKAPTSTDTQYF. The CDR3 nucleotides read TGTGCCAGCAGTACAGGCGTAAAGGCGCCGACTAGCACAGATACGCAGTATTTT.

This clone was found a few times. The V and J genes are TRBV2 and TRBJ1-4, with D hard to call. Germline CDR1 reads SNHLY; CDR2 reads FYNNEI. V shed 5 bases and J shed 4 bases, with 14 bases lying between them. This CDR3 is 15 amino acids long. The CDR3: CASSHRRDFNEKLFF. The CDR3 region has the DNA TGTGCCAGCAGTCATAGACGCGACTTTAATGAAAAACTGTTTTTT. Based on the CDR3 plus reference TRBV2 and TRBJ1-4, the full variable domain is EPEVTQTPSHQVTQMGQEVILRCVPISNHLYFYWYRQILGQKVEFLVSFYNNEISEKSEIFDDQFSVERPDGSNFTLKIRSTKLEDSAMYFCASSHRRDFNEKLFFGSGTQLSVL.

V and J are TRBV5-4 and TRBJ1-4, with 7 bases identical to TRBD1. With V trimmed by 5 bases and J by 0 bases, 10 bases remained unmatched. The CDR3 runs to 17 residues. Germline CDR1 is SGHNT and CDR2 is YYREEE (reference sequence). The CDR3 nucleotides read TGTGCCAGCAGTTGTACAGGGGAGGAGGCAACTAATGAAAAACTGTTTTTT. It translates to CASSCTGEEATNEKLFF. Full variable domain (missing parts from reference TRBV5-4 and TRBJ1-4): ETGVTQSPTHLIKTRGQQVTLRCSSQSGHNTVSWYQQALGQGPQFIFQYYREEENGRGNFPPRFSGLQFPNYSSELNVNALELDDSALYLCASSCTGEEATNEKLFFGSGTQLSVL.

This CDR3 reads CASSLDAGSSYEQYF. CDR3 DNA: TGTGCCAGCAGCTTGGACGCAGGCAGCTCCTACGAGCAGTACTTC. The rearrangement uses TRBV5-6 and TRBJ2-7; D not resolved. V gave up 0 bases and J gave up 0 bases, with 10 bases separating them. This CDR3 is built from 15 residues. Germline V gene sequence: CDR1 SGHDT, CDR2 YYEEEE.

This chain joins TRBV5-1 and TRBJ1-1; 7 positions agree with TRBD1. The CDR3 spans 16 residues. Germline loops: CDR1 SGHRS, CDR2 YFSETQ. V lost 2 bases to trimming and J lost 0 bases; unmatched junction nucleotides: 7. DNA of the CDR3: TGCGCCAGCAGCTTCCGTAGACAGGGATTGAACACTGAAGCTTTCTTT. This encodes CASSFRRQGLNTEAFF. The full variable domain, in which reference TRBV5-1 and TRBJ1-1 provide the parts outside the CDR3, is KAGVTQTPRYLIKTRGQQVTLSCSPISGHRSVSWYQQTPGQGLQFLFEYFSETQRNKGNFPGRFSGRQFSNSRSEMNVSTLELGDSALYLCASSFRRQGLNTEAFFGQGTRLTVV.

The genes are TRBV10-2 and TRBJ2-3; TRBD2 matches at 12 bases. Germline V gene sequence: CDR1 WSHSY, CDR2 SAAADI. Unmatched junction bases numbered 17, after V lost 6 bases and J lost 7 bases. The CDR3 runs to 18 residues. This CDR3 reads CASSRLAGDLGGLNTQYF. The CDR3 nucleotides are TGCGCCAGCAGCCGACTAGCGGGGGACCTTGGGGGGTTGAATACGCAGTATTTT.

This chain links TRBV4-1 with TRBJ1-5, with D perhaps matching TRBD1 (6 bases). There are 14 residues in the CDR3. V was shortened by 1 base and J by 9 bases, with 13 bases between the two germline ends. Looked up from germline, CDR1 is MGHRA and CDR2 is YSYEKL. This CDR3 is CASSQGQGLGPQHF. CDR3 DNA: TGCGCCAGCAGCCAAGGCCAGGGGCTGGGGCCCCAGCATTTT.

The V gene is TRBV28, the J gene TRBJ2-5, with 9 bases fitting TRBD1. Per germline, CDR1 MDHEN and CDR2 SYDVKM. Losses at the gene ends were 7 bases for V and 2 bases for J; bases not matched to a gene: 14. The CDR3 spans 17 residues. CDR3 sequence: CASTREGQGRPQETQYF. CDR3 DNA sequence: TGTGCCAGCACCCGAGAGGGACAGGGTCGCCCTCAAGAGACCCAGTACTTC.

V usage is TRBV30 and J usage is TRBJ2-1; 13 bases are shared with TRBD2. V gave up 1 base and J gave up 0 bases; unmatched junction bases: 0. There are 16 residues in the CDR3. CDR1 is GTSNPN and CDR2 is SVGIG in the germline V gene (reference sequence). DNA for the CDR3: TGTGCCTGGAGTGGGACTAGCGGGAGCTCCTACAATGAGCAGTTCTTC. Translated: CAWSGTSGSSYNEQFF.

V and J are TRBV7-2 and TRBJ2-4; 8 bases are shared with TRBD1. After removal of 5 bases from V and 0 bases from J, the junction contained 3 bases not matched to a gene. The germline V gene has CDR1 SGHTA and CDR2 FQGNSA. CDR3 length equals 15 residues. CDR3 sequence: CASSQGAGAKNIQYF. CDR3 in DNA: TGTGCCAGCAGCCAGGGGGCCGGAGCCAAAAACATTCAGTACTTC.

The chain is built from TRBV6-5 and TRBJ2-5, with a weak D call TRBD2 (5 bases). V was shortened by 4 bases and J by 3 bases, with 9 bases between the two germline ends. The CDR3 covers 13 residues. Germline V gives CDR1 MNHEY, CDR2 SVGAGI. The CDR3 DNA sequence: TGTGCCAGCAGTTTGGGGAGCGAAGAGACCCAGTACTTC. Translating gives CASSLGSEETQYF.

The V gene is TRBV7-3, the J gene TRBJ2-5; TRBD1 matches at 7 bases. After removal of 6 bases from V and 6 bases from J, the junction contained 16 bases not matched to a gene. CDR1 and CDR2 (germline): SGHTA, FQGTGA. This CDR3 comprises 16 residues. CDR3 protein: CASSHTPDRPRKTQYF. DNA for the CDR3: TGTGCCAGCAGTCATACCCCGGACAGGCCCCGGAAGACCCAGTACTTC.

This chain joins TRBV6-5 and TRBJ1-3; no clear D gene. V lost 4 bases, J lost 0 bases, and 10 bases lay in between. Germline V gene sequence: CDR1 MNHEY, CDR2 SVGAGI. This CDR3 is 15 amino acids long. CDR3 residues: CASSSTPSSGNTIYF. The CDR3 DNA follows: TGTGCCAGCAGTTCCACCCCGAGCTCTGGAAACACCATATATTTT.

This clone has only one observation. CDR3 in DNA: TGTGCCAGCAGTGGGGGGGGCAAGAGCAATCAGCCCCAGCATTTT. This translates into CASSGGGKSNQPQHF. J is TRBJ1-5 and V is TRBV27, with D perhaps TRBD1 (6 bases). This CDR3 contains 15 residues. V was clipped by 5 bases and J by 1 base, with 12 bases between them. Looked up from germline, CDR1 is MNHEY and CDR2 is SMNVEV (reference sequence).

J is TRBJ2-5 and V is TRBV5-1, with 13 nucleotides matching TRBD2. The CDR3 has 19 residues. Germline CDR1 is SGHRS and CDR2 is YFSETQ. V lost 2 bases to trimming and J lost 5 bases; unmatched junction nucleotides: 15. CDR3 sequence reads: CASSFYSSWTSGGKETQYF. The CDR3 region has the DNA TGCGCCAGCAGCTTCTACTCCTCCTGGACTAGCGGGGGAAAGGAGACCCAGTACTTC.

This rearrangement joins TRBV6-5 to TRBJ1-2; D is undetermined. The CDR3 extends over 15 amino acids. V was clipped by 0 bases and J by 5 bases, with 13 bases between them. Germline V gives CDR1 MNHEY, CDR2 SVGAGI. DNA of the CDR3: TGTGCCAGCAGTTACTCGCAGGCCACGGAATATGGCTACACCTTC. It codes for CASSYSQATEYGYTF.

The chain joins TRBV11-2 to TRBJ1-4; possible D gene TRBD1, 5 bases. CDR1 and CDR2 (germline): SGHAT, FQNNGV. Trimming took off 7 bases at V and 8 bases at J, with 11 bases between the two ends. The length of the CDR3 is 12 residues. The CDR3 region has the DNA TGTGCCAGCACCCAGGAGGGGGAAAAACTGTTTTTT. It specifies CASTQEGEKLFF.

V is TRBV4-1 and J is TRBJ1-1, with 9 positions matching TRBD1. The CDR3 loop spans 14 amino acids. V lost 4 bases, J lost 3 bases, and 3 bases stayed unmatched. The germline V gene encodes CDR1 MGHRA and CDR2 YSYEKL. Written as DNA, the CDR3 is TGCGCCAGCAGCCTTAGGACAGGGGACACTGAAGCTTTCTTT. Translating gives CASSLRTGDTEAFF.

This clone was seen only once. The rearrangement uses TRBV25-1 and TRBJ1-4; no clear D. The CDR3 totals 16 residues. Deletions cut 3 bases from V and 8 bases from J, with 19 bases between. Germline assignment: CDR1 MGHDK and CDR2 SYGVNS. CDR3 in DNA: TGTGCCAGCAGTGAGGGGAGCAGGAAAAGTGTAGAAAAACTGTTTTTT. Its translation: CASSEGSRKSVEKLFF.

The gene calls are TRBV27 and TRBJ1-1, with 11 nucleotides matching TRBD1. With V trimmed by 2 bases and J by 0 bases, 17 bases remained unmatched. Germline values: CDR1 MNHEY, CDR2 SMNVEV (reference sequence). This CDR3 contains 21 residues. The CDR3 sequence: CASSLIWTGGGGALMNTEAFF. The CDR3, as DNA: TGTGCCAGCAGTTTAATCTGGACAGGGGGCGGCGGGGCCCTAATGAACACTGAAGCTTTCTTT.

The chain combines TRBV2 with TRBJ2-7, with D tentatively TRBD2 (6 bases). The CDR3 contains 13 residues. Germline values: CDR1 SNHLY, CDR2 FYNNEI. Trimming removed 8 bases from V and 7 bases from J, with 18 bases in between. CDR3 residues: CASRLSGDEEQYF. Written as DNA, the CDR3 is TGTGCCAGCCGACTATCGGGGGACGAGGAGCAGTACTTC.

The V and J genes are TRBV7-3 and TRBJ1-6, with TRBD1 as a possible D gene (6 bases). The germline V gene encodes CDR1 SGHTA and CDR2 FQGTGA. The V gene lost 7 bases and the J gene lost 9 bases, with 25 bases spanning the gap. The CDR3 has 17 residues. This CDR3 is CASIEAGEPIRGSPLHF. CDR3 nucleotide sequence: TGTGCCAGCATAGAGGCAGGGGAGCCCATAAGAGGTTCACCCCTCCACTTT.

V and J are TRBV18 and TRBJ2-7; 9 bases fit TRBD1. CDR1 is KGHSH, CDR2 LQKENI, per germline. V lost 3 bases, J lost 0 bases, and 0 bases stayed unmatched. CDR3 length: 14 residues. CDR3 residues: CASSPDRGSYEQYF. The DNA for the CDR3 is TGTGCCAGCTCACCGGACAGGGGCTCCTACGAGCAGTACTTC.

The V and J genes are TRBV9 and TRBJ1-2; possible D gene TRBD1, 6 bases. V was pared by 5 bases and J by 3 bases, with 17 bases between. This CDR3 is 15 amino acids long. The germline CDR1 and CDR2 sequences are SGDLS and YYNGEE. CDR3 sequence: CASRFWGQTDYGYTF. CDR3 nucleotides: TGTGCCAGCAGGTTTTGGGGGCAGACGGACTATGGCTACACCTTC.

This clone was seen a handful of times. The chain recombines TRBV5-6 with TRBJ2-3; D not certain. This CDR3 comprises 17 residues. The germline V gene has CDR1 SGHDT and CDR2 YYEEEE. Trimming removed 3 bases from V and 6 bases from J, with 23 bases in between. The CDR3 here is CASSSQRDARFPDTQYF. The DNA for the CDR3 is TGTGCCAGCAGCTCCCAGCGTGATGCAAGATTTCCGGATACGCAGTATTTT.

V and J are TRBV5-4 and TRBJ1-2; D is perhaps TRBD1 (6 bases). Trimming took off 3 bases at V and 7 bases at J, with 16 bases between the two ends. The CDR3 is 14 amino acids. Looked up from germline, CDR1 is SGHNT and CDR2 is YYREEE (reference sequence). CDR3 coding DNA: TGTGCCAGCAGCTCGGACAGCTGGAGAGGTGGCTACACCTTC. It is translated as CASSSDSWRGGYTF.

The CDR3 here is CASKGGTLMDGYTF. CDR3 sequence (DNA): TGTGCCAGCAAGGGGGGGACCCTTATGGATGGCTACACCTTC. The rearrangement links TRBV6-5 to TRBJ1-2, with a weak D call TRBD1 (6 bases). CDR3 length: 14 amino acids. Trimming took 7 bases from V and 6 from J, leaving 18 bases between them. Germline assignment: CDR1 MNHEY and CDR2 SVGAGI.

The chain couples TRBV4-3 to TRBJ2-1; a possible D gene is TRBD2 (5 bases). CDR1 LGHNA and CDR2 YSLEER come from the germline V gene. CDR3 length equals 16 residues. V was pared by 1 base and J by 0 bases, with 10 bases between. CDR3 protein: CASSQVIASSYNEQFF. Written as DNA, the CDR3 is TGCGCCAGCAGCCAAGTGATAGCGAGCTCCTACAATGAGCAGTTCTTC.

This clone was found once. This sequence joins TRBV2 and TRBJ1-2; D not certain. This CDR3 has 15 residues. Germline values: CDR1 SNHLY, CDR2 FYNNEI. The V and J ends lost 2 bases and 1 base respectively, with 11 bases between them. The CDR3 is CASSEQGGSNYGYTF. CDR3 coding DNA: TGTGCCAGCAGTGAACAAGGCGGAAGTAACTATGGCTACACCTTC.

The CDR3 DNA follows: TGCGCCAGCAGTGGTAGGACAGGGAGAATGAGCTACACCTTC. Protein sequence: CASSGRTGRMSYTF. V and J are TRBV5-1 and TRBJ1-2; 8 bases map to TRBD1. CDR3 size: 14 residues. CDR1 is SGHRS and CDR2 is YFSETQ in the germline V gene. After removal of 5 bases from V and 9 bases from J, the junction contained 12 bases not matched to a gene.